The text below deals with one T cell receptor (beta chain). This entry belongs to a study of cytomegalovirus exposure and HLA in healthy donors. At the level of the study: Earlier work reported 95 million to 130 million unique TCR beta sequences from about 190 million T cells.

The PCR was carried out with 60 Vbeta primers and 13 Jbeta primers. Sequenced by immunoSEQ multiplex PCR; TCRdb stores in-frame clones only, minus some. This sample contains some 89,000 clones. The CDR3 totals 18 residues. Trimming took 5 bases from V and 5 from J; bases not matched to a gene: 21. Germline V gene sequence: CDR1 LNHNV, CDR2 YYDKDF (reference sequence). The sequence was collected from a woman aged 25 to 39 in good health and CMV-seronegative. The sequencing sample was made of PBMCs. The gene calls are TRBV15 and TRBJ2-7; 7 bases are a match to TRBD1. CDR3 sequence reads: CATSRGPNLGTDQNEQYF. The CDR3 DNA sequence: TGTGCCACCAGCCGGGGTCCAAACCTAGGGACAGACCAGAACGAGCAGTACTTC. Using reference TRBV15 and TRBJ2-7 for the parts outside the CDR3, the full variable domain is DAMVIQNPRYQVTQFGKPVTLSCSQTLNHNVMYWYQQKSSQAPKLLFHYYDKDFNNEADTPDNFQSRRPNTSFCFLDIRSPGLGDTAMYLCATSRGPNLGTDQNEQYFGPGTRLTVT.